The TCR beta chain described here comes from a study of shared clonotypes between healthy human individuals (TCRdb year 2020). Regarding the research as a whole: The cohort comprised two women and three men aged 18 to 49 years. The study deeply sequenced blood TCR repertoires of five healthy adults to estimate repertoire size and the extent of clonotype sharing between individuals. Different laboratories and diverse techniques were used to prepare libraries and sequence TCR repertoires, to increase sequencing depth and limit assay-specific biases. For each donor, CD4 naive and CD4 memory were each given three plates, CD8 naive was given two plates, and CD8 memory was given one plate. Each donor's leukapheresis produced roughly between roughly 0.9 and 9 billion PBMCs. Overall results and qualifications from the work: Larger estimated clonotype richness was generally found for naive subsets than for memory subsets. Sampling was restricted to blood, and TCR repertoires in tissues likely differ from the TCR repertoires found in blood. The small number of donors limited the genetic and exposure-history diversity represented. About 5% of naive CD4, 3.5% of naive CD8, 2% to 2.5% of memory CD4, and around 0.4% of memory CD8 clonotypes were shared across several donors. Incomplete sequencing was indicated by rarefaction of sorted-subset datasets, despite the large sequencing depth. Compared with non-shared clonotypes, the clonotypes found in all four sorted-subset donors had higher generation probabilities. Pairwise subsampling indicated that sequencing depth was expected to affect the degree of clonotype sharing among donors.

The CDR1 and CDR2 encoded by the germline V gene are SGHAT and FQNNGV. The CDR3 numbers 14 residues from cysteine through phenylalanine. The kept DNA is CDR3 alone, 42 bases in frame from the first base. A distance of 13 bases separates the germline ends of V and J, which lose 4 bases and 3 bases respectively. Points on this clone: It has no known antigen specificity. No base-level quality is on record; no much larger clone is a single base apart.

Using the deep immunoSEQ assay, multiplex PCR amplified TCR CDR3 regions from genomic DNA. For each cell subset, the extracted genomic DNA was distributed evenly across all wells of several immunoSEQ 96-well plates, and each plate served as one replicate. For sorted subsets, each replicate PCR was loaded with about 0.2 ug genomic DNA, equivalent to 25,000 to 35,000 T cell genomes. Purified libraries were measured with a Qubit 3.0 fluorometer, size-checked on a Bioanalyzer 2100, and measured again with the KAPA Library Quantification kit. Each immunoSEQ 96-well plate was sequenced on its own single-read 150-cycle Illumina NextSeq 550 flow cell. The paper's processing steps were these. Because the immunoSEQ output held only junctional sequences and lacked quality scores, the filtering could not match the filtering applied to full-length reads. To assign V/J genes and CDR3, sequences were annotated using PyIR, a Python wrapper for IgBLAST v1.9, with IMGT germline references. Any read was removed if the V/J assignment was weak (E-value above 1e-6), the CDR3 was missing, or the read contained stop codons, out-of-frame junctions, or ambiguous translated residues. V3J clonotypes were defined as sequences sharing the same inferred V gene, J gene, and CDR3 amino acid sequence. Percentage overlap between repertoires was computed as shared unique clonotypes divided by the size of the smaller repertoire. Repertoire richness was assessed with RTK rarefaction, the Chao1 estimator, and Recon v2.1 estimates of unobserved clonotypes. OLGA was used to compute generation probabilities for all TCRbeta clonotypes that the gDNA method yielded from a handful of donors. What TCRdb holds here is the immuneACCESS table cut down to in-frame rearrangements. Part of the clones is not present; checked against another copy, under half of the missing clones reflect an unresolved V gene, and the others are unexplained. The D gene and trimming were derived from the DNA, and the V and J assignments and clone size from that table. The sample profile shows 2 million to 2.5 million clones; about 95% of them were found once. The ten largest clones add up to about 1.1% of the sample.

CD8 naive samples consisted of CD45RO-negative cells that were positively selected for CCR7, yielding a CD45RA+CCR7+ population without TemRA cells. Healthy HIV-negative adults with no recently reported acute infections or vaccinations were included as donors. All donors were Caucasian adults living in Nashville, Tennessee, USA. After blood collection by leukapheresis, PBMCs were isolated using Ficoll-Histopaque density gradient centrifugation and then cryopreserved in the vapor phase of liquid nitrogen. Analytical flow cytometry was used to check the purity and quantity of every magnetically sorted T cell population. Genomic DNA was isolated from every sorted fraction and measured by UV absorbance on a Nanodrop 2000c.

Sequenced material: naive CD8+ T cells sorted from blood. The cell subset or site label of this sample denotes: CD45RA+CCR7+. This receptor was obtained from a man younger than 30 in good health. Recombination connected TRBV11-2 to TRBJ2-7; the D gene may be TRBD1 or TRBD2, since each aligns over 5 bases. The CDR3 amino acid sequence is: CASSSGTYYYEQYF. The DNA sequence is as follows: TGTGCCAGCAGCTCCGGGACGTATTACTACGAGCAGTACTTC.